Shown below are 24 T cell receptor beta chains from a single sample sequenced in a study of tumor-infiltrating lymphocytes in primary liver carcinoma. Taking roughly 20-34 mg of unsorted bulk tissue, the authors co-extracted RNA and DNA. The input was 500 ng total RNA; TCR beta cDNA was made from it with a constant-region primer. Libraries for TCR beta were built through three nested multiplex PCR rounds, which together made up a slightly modified ARM-PCR procedure. Two initial PCR rounds of about 11 cycles each paired TRBV1-TRBV30 forward primers with a C-beta reverse primer. In TCRdb, the multiplex PCR reads were re-called with MiXCR into one record per CDR3 protein. The data show roughly 190,000 distinct CDR3 sequences, around 85% seen once. Sequencing input: tumor tissue from primary liver carcinoma. The receptors stem from a man between 40 and 49 years old with primary liver carcinoma and hepatitis B virus infection.

This clonotype was picked up one time. The chain links TRBV6-1 to TRBJ2-2; a weak D match, TRBD1 (6 bases). The germline CDR1 and CDR2 sequences are MNHNS and SASEGT. The CDR3 totals 15 residues. V lost 10 bases to trimming and J lost 16 bases, with 31 bases between them. Here the CDR3 DNA reads TGTGCCACAGGGTGGGACACTAAGAACACCGGGGAGTGGTTTTTT. Amino acids: CATGWDTKNTGEWFF.

The chain recombines TRBV12-3 or TRBV12-4 with TRBJ1-5; no firm D call. The CDR3 spans 15 residues. The V end lost 2 bases, the J end lost 3 bases, and 11 bases lay between the germline ends. The CDR3 spells CASSLNRDINQPQHF. CDR3 DNA sequence: TGTGCCAGCAGTTTAAATCGGGATATCAATCAGCCCCAGCATTTT.

The rearrangement links TRBV10-3 to TRBJ2-7; D might be TRBD2 (5 bases). CDR1 is ENHRY and CDR2 is SYGVKD in the germline V gene. CDR3 length: 13 amino acids. CDR3 nucleotides: TGTGGCTTCAGTGGGCCGGGGAAGCGCGAGCAGTACTTC. Its protein product is CGFSGPGKREQYF.

The rearrangement joins TRBV29-1 to TRBJ2-2; D is unclear. CDR1 and CDR2 from the germline V gene are SQVTM and ANQGSEA. The CDR3 sequence is 11 residues long. Trimming shortened V by 4 bases and J by 5 bases, and 5 bases separated the two germline ends. CDR3 in amino acids: CSVGPTGELFF. The CDR3 DNA reads as TGCAGCGTTGGACCGACCGGGGAGCTGTTTTTT.

Turning to this clonotype: One junction end does not reproduce the germline sequence, and a read error may be involved. This chain joins TRBV10-3 and TRBJ1-1; 7 bases agree with TRBD1. Germline assignment: CDR1 ENHRY and CDR2 SYGVKD. There are 16 residues in the CDR3. The CDR3 loop reads CAIRARSQGLKTEAFF. The CDR3 coding sequence is TGTGCCATCAGGGCGAGGTCACAGGGGTTGAAAACTGAAGCTTTCTTT.

The J gene is TRBJ2-2, the V gene TRBV6-1; D is undetermined. CDR1 is MNHNS and CDR2 is SASEGT in the germline V gene. This CDR3 has 14 residues. Between the trimmed V and J ends, which lost 5 bases and 3 bases, there was a span of 10 bases. CDR3 residues: CASSYMVYTGELFF. The CDR3 bases are TGTGCCAGCAGTTACATGGTGTACACCGGGGAGCTGTTTTTT.

Turning to this clonotype: Because the CDR3 is missing its conserved closing phenylalanine or tryptophan, this is likely a read error. The chain uses TRBV6-6 and TRBJ1-1; 9 nucleotides agree with TRBD1. J was trimmed by 5 bases and V by 8 bases; bases with no gene match: 9. CDR1 is MNHNY, CDR2 SVGAGI, per germline (reference sequence). The CDR3 sequence is 14 residues long. CDR3 nucleotide sequence: TGTGCCAGCCTTGGGACAGGGATAAGGACTGAAGCTTTCATT. Translating it yields CASLGTGIRTEAFI.

The chain has TRBV7-3 and TRBJ2-1; perhaps TRBD1 as D (5 bases). Trimming cost V 2 bases and J 7 bases, with 12 bases left between them. CDR3 size: 14 residues. Germline CDR1 and CDR2: SGHTA and FQGTGA. The CDR3: CASSLGRAGNEQFF. CDR3 sequence (DNA): TGTGCCAGCAGCTTAGGCAGGGCAGGTAATGAGCAGTTCTTC.

Comment on this clonotype: A junction end diverges from the germline sequence, so it may reflect a read error. The J gene is TRBJ2-2, the V gene TRBV10-1; D may be TRBD2 (5 bases). Germline assignment: CDR1 WNHNN and CDR2 SYGVQD (reference sequence). This CDR3 has 14 amino acids. The CDR3 bases are TGCGCCAGCTCCGAAGGCATAGACACCGGGGAGCTGTTGTTT. This encodes CASSEGIDTGELLF.

The J gene is TRBJ2-1, the V gene TRBV29-1; TRBD2 matches 8 bases. The CDR3 has 14 residues. Germline V gene lookup returns CDR1 SQVTM and CDR2 ANQGSEA. The chain's CDR3 is CSHLTSGEYNEQFF. The CDR3 DNA sequence: TGCAGTCACCTTACTAGCGGAGAGTACAATGAGCAGTTCTTC.

As to this clonotype: A read error may produce the germline difference seen at one junction end. This chain links TRBV29-1 with TRBJ1-2; a possible D gene is TRBD1 (5 bases). Germline-derived CDR1 and CDR2 are SQVTM and ANQGSEA. The CDR3 sequence is 18 residues long. For the CDR3, the DNA is TGCAGCGTTGTGGCGCCAACAGGAACTCAAGTGGCTAACTATGGCTACAGCTTC. Its protein product is CSVVAPTGTQVANYGYSF.

Note on this clonotype: A junction boundary mismatches the germline segment, possibly from a read error. The CDR3, as DNA: TGTGCCAGCAGTTTAGAGGGTACTGAAGAACTGTTTTTT. Encoded protein: CASSLEGTEELFF. The gene calls are TRBV12-3 or TRBV12-4 and TRBJ1-4; D unclear. CDR3 length: 13 amino acids.

The rearrangement joins TRBV29-1 to TRBJ2-2; D is possibly TRBD1 or TRBD2 (5 bases each). CDR1 is SQVTM, CDR2 ANQGSEA, per germline. V lost 6 bases to trimming and J lost 7 bases, with 12 bases between them. This CDR3 has 12 amino acids. The CDR3 loop reads CSVYEGSGELFF. Here the CDR3 DNA reads TGCAGCGTGTATGAGGGGAGCGGGGAGCTGTTTTTT.

This clonotype was counted many times. V and J are TRBV12-3 or TRBV12-4 and TRBJ2-5; tentatively, D is TRBD1 or TRBD2 (5 bases each). The ends were cut back, 8 bases at V and 3 bases at J, with 13 bases in the middle. The CDR3 has 13 amino acids. The CDR3 region is CASVRGRKETQYF. CDR3 bases: TGTGCCAGCGTACGGGGACGGAAAGAGACCCAGTACTTC.

This clonotype showed up just once. This CDR3 is CSYSGTSNNEPFF. CDR3 sequence (DNA): TGCAGCTACTCCGGGACAAGTAACAATGAACCGTTCTTC. The rearrangement uses TRBV29-1 and TRBJ2-1; weak D call: TRBD1 (6 bases). CDR3 length equals 13 residues. The V end was cut by 8 bases, the J end by 15 bases, with 26 bases between. Germline V gene lookup returns CDR1 SQVTM and CDR2 ANQGSEA.

Concerning this clonotype: A junction end diverges from the germline sequence, so it may reflect a read error. V and J are TRBV4-3 and TRBJ2-2; D might be TRBD2 (6 bases). The CDR3 runs to 13 residues. Germline V gives CDR1 LGHNA, CDR2 YSLEER. CDR3 DNA sequence: TGCGTCAGCAGCCAAGTTTCTGGAGGGGAGCCGTTTTTT. Its protein product is CVSSQVSGGEPFF.

Points on this clonotype: This may be a read error, as it is one base from a much larger clone. DNA of the CDR3: TGTGCCAGCTCAGTCGATTCCGTCAAGCAGTACTTC. Its translation is CASSVDSVKQYF. This chain uses TRBV18 with TRBJ2-7; no clear D. The V and J ends lost 5 bases and 8 bases respectively, with 13 bases between them. Germline V gene sequence: CDR1 KGHSH, CDR2 LQKENI. The CDR3 covers 12 residues.

Comment on this clonotype: The junction and the germline gene differ at one end; a read error may be behind it. The chain recombines TRBV4-1 with TRBJ1-5; D is unresolved. Germline assignment: CDR1 MGHRA and CDR2 YSYEKL. The CDR3 spans 17 residues. CDR3 amino acids: CASSEDLWLSANQPQHF. The CDR3 coding sequence is TGCGCCAGCAGCGAAGATTTATGGCTATCGGCGAATCAGCCCCAGCATTTC.

Notes on this clonotype: Sequence at one end of the junction differs from germline and may be a read error. This chain connects TRBV12-3 or TRBV12-4 to TRBJ1-5; TRBD1 is a possible D gene (5 bases). The CDR3 has 15 amino acids. This chain's CDR3 is CASRQTALPDHPQHF. CDR3 coding DNA: TGTGCCAGCAGGCAGACAGCGCTACCAGATCACCCCCAGCATTTT.

The V gene is TRBV20-1, the J gene TRBJ2-3; D possibly corresponds to TRBD2 (6 bases). V was clipped by 5 bases and J by 5 bases, with 17 bases between them. The germline gives CDR1 DFQATT, CDR2 SNEGSKA (reference sequence). The CDR3 is made up of 14 amino acids. The CDR3 DNA is TGCAGTGCTGGGGAGGCAAAGTTGGTAGATACGCAGTATTTT. As protein: CSAGEAKLVDTQYF.

The genes are TRBV12-3 or TRBV12-4 and TRBJ2-7, with D possibly matching TRBD1 (5 bases). Trimming removed 1 base from V and 9 bases from J, with 10 bases in between. This CDR3 has 12 amino acids. The CDR3 region has the DNA TGTGCCAGCAGTTTAGGGGGCTACATGCAGTACTTC. It codes for CASSLGGYMQYF.

This chain connects TRBV5-1 to TRBJ2-2, with D tentatively TRBD2 (6 bases). CDR1 and CDR2 from the germline V gene are SGHRS and YFSETQ. Trimming took 1 base from V and 6 from J, leaving 16 bases between them. This CDR3 region has 16 residues. The DNA for the CDR3 is TGCGCCAGCAGCTTGAGTCCTAGCAGGGACTCCGGGGAGCTGTTTTTT. Translated, it gives CASSLSPSRDSGELFF.

Notes on this clonotype: The germline gene is not matched at one end of the junction; a read error may be the cause. The genes are TRBV6-1 and TRBJ1-5; D is ambiguous. The germline V gene has CDR1 MNHNS and CDR2 SASEGT. CDR3 length: 14 amino acids. This chain's CDR3 is CASSKAREKAPQHF. For the CDR3, the DNA is TGTGCCAGCAGTAAGGCAAGGGAAAAGGCGCCCCAACATTTT.

About this clonotype itself: One end of the junction does not line up with germline, which may come from a read error. The chain links TRBV12-3 or TRBV12-4 to TRBJ2-2; tentative D call: TRBD2 (5 bases). The CDR3 has 15 amino acids. CDR3 protein: CASSSGSSTDGELFF. CDR3 bases: TGTGCCAGCTCATCGGGGAGTAGCACTGACGGGGAGCTATTTTTT.